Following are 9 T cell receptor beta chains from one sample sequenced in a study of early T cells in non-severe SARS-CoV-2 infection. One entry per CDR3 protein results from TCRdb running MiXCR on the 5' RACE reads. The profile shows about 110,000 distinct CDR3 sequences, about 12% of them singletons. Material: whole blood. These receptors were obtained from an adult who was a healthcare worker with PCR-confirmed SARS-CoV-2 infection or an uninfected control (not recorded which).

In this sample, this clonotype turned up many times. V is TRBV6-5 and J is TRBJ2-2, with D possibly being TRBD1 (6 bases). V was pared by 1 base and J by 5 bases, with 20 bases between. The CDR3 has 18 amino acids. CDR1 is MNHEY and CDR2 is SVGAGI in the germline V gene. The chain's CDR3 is CASSYLSAGTPSTGELFF. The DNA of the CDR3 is TGTGCCAGCAGTTACTTATCTGCCGGGACACCCTCGACCGGGGAGCTGTTTTTT.

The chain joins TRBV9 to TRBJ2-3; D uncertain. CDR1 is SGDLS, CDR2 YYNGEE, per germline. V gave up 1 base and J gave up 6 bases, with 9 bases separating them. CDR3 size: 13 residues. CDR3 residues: CASSVSTWDTQYF. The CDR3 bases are TGTGCCAGCAGCGTATCCACTTGGGATACGCAGTATTTT.

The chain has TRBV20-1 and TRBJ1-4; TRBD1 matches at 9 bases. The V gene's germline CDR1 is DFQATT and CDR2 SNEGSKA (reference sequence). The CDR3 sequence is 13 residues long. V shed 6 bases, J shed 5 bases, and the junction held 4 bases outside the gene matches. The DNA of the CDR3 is TGCAGTGCCAGGGACAGGGAGAATGAAAAACTGTTTTTT. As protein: CSARDRENEKLFF.

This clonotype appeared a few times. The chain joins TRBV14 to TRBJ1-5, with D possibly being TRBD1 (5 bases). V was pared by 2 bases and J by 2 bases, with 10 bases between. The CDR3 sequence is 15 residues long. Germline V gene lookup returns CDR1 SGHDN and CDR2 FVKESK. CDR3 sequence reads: CASSQTGRGNQPQHF. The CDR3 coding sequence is TGTGCCAGCAGCCAAACGGGACGAGGCAATCAGCCCCAGCATTTT.

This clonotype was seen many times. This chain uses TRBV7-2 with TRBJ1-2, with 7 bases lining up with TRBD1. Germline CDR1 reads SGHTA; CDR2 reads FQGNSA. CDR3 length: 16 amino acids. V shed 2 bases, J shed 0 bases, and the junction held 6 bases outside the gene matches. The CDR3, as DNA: TGTGCCAGCAGCTTACGACAGGGCTTAGCTAACTATGGCTACACCTTC. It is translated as CASSLRQGLANYGYTF.

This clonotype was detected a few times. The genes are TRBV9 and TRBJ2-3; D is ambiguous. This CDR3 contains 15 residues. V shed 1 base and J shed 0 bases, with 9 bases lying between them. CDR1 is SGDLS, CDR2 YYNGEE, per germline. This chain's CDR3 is CASSVSGLSTDTQYF. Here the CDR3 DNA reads TGTGCCAGCAGCGTAAGTGGCCTAAGCACAGATACGCAGTATTTT.

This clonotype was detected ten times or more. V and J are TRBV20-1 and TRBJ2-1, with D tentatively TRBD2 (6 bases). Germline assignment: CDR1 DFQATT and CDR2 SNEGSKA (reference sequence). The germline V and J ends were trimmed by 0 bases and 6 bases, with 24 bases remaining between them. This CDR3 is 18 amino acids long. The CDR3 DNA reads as TGCAGTGCTAGAGAGGTGATTCCGAAGAGTCTGGAGGGCAATGAGCAGTTCTTC. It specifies CSAREVIPKSLEGNEQFF.

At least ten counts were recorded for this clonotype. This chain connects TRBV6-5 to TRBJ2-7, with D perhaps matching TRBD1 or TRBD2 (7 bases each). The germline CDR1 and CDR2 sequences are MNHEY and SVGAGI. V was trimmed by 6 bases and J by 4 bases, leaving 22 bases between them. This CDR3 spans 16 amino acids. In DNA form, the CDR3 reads TGTGCCAGCAGCAGGACAGGTTCGGCCGGGGGGTACGAGCAGTACTTC. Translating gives CASSRTGSAGGYEQYF.

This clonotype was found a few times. The CDR3 region has the DNA TGTGCCAGCAGCCCAGCGAGAAGCTCCTACAATGAGCAGTTCTTC. Translating gives CASSPARSSYNEQFF. The chain joins TRBV25-1 to TRBJ2-1; D is unresolved. This CDR3 comprises 15 residues. Per germline, CDR1 MGHDK and CDR2 SYGVNS. Deletions cut 6 bases from V and 0 bases from J, with 12 bases between.